This T cell receptor (beta chain) derives from a study of cytomegalovirus exposure and HLA in healthy donors. Use of 60 Vbeta and 13 Jbeta primers characterized the PCR. This table comes from immunoSEQ multiplex PCR, and its TCRdb copy is limited to in-frame clones, with some not included. This table has over 150,000 clones, 70% to 85% appearing once. This clone was detected only a few times. Its target is unknown. CDR3 length equals 14 residues. From germline, CDR1 is MNHNS and CDR2 SASEGT. V was clipped by 6 bases and J by 4 bases; unmatched bases: 7. Findings and caveats of the study: In vitro, three CMV-associated chains proved specific for CMV antigens. In a later analysis, a genetic analysis reported fewer productive-TCR N-insertions in an Asian-associated ancestry cluster than the cohort average. As immune exposure information, only CMV serostatus was available.

The sequence was collected from a man between 35 and 55 years old in good health and CMV-seronegative. The J gene is TRBJ1-1, the V gene TRBV6-1; TRBD1 matches 8 bases. The material sequenced was PBMCs. For the CDR3, the DNA is TGTGCCAGCAGGGCGACAGGGGACGGCACTGAAGCTTTCTTT. Its translation is CASRATGDGTEAFF.